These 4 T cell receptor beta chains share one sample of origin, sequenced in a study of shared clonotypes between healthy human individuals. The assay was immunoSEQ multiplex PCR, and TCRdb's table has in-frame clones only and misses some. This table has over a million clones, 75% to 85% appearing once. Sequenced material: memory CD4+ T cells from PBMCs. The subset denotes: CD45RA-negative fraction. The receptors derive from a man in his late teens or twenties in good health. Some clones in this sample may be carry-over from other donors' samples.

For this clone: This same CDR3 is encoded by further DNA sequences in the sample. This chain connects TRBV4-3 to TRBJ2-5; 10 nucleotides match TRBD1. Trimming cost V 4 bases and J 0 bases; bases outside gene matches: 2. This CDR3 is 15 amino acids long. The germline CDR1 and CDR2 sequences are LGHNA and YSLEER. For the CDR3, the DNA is TGCGCCAGCAGCCTGGGACAGGGGTACCAAGAGACCCAGTACTTC. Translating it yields CASSLGQGYQETQYF.

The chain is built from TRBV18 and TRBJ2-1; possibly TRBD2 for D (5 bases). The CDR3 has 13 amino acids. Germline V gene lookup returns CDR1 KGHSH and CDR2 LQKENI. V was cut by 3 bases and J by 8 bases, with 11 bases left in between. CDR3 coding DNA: TGTGCCAGCTCACCCTTGAGTAGCGATGAGCAGTTCTTC. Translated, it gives CASSPLSSDEQFF. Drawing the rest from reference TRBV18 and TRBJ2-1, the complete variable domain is NAGVMQNPRHLVRRRGQEARLRCSPMKGHSHVYWYRQLPEEGLKFMVYLQKENIIDESGMPKERFSAEFPKEGPSILRIQQVVRGDSAAYFCASSPLSSDEQFFGPGTRLTVL.

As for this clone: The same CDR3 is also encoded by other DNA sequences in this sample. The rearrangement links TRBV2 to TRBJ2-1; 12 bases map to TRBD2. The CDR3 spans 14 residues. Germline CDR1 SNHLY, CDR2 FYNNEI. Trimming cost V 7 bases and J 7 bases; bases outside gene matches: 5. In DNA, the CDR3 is TGTGCCAGCATGACTAGCGGGAGAGGGAATGAGCAGTTCTTC. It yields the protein CASMTSGRGNEQFF.

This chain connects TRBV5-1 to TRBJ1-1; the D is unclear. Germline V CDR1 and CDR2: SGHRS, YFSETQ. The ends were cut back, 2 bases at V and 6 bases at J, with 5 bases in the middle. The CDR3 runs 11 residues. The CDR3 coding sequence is TGCGCCAGCAGCTTTGGCGCTGAAGCTTTCTTT. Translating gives CASSFGAEAFF.